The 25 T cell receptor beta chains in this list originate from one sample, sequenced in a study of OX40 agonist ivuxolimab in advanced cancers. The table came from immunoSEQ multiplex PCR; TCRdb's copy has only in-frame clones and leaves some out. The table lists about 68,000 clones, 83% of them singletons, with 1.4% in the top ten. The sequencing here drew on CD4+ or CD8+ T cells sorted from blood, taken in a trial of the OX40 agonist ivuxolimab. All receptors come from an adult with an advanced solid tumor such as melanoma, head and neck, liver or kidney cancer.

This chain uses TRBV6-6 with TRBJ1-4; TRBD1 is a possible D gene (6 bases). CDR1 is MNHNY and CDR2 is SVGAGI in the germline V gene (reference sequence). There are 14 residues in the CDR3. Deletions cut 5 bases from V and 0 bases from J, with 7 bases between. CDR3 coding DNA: TGTGCCAGCAGTCGGACAGCAACTAATGAAAAACTGTTTTTT. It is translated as CASSRTATNEKLFF.

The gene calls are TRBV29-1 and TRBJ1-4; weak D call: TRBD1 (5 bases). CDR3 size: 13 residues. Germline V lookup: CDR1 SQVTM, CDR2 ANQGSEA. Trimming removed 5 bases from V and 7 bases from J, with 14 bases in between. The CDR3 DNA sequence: TGCAGCGTTTATTCAGGCGGGGGTGAAAAACTGTTTTTT. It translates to CSVYSGGGEKLFF. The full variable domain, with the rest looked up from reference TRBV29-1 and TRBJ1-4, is SAVISQKPSRDICQRGTSLTIQCQVDSQVTMMFWYRQQPGQSLTLIATANQGSEATYESGFVIDKFPISRPNLTFSTLTVSNMSPEDSSIYLCSVYSGGGEKLFFGSGTQLSVL.

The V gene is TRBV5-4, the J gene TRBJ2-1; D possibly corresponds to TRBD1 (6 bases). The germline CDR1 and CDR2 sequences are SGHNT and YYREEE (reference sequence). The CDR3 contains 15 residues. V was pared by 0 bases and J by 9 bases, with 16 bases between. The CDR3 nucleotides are TGTGCCAGCAGCTTGGGGACAGCCACTACACGTGAGCAGTTCTTC. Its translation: CASSLGTATTREQFF.

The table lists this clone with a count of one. The CDR3 sequence is CASSKTTGDGNEQFF. CDR3 DNA sequence: TGTGCCAGCAGCAAAACGACAGGGGATGGCAATGAGCAGTTCTTC. The V call is TRBV21-1, the J call TRBJ2-1; the D call TRBD1 from the table was never checked on the DNA. TRBV21-1 is tagged as a pseudogene. The CDR3 is made up of 15 amino acids.

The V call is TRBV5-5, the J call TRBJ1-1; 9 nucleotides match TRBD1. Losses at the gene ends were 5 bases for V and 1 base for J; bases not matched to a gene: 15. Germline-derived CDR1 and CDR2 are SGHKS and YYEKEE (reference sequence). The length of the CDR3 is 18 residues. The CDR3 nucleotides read TGTGCCAGCAGGCCTCTTTACCGGGACAGGGTTAGGAACACTGAAGCTTTCTTT. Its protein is CASRPLYRDRVRNTEAFF.

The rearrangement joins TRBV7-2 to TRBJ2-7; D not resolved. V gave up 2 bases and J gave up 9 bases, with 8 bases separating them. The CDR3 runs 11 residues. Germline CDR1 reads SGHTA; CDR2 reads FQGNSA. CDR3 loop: CASSLTSGQYF. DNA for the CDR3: TGTGCCAGCAGCTTAACGAGTGGGCAGTACTTC.

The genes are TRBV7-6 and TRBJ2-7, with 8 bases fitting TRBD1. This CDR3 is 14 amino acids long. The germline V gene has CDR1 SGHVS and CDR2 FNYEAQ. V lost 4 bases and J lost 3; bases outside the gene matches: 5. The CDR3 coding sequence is TGTGCCAGCAGCTCTGGACAGGGTTTCTACGAGCAGTACTTC. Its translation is CASSSGQGFYEQYF.

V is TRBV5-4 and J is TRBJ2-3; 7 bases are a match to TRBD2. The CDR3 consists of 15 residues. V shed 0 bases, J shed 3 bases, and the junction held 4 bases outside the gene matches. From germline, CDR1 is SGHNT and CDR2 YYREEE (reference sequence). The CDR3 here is CASSLVGGETDTQYF. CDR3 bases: TGTGCCAGCAGCTTGGTGGGGGGGGAGACAGATACGCAGTATTTT. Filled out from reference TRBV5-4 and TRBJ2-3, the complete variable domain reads ETGVTQSPTHLIKTRGQQVTLRCSSQSGHNTVSWYQQALGQGPQFIFQYYREEENGRGNFPPRFSGLQFPNYSSELNVNALELDDSALYLCASSLVGGETDTQYFGPGTRLTVL.

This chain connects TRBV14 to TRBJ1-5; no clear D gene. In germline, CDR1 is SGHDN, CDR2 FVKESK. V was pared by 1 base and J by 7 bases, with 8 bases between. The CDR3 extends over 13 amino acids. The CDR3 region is CASSQGVRQPQHF. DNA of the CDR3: TGTGCCAGCAGCCAAGGGGTTCGGCAGCCCCAGCATTTT.

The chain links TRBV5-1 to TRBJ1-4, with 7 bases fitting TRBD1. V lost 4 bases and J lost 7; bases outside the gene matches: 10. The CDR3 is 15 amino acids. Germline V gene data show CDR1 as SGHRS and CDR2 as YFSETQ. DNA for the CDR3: TGCGCCAGCAGCGCGCAGACAGGGATAAGTGAAAAACTGTTTTTT. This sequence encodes CASSAQTGISEKLFF. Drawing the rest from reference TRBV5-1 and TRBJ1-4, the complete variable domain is KAGVTQTPRYLIKTRGQQVTLSCSPISGHRSVSWYQQTPGQGLQFLFEYFSETQRNKGNFPGRFSGRQFSNSRSEMNVSTLELGDSALYLCASSAQTGISEKLFFGSGTQLSVL.

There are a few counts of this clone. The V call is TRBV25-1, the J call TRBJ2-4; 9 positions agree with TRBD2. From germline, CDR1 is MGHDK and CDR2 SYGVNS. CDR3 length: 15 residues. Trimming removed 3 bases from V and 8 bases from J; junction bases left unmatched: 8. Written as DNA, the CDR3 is TGTGCCAGCAGTGAGTTAAGCGGGGGGAGGCACATTCAGTACTTC. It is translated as CASSELSGGRHIQYF.

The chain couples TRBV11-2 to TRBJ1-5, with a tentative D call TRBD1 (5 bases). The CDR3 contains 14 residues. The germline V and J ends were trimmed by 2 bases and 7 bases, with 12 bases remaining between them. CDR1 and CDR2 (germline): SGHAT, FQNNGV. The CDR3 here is CASSLRGTGQPQHF. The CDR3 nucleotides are TGTGCCAGCAGCTTACGGGGGACGGGGCAGCCCCAGCATTTT. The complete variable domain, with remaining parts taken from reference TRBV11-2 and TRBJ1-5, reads EAGVAQSPRYKIIEKRQSVAFWCNPISGHATLYWYQQILGQGPKLLIQFQNNGVVDDSQLPKDRFSAERLKGVDSTLKIQPAKLEDSAVYLCASSLRGTGQPQHFGDGTRLSIL.

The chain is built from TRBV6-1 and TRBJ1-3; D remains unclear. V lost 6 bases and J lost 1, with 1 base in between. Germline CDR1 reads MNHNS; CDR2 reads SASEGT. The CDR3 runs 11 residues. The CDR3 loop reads CASRSGNTIYF. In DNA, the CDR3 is TGTGCCAGCAGGTCTGGAAACACCATATATTTT.

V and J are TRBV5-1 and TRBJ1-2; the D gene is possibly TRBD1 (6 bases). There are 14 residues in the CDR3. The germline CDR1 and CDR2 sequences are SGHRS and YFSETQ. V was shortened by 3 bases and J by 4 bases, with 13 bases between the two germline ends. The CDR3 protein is CASSSGQPSYGYTF. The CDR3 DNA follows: TGCGCCAGCAGCTCAGGACAGCCAAGCTATGGCTACACCTTC. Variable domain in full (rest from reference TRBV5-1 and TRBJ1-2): KAGVTQTPRYLIKTRGQQVTLSCSPISGHRSVSWYQQTPGQGLQFLFEYFSETQRNKGNFPGRFSGRQFSNSRSEMNVSTLELGDSALYLCASSSGQPSYGYTFGSGTRLTVV.

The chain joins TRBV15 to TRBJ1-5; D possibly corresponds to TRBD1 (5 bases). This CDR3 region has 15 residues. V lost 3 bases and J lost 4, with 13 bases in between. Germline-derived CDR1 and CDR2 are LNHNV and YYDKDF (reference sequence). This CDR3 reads CATSRGRWGNQPQHF. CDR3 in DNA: TGTGCCACCAGCAGGGGCAGGTGGGGGAATCAGCCCCAGCATTTT.

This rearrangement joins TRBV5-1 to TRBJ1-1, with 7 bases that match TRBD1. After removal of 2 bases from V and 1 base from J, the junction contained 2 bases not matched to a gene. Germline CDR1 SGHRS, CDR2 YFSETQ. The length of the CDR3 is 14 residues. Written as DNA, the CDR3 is TGCGCCAGCAGCTTTAGGGGGCAGAACACTGAAGCTTTCTTT. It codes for CASSFRGQNTEAFF.

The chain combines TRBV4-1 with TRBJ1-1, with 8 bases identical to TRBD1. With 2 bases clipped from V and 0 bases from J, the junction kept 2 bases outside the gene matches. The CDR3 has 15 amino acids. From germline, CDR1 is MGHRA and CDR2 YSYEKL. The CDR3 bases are TGCGCCAGCAGCCAATCACAGGGGGTGAACACTGAAGCTTTCTTT. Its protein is CASSQSQGVNTEAFF.

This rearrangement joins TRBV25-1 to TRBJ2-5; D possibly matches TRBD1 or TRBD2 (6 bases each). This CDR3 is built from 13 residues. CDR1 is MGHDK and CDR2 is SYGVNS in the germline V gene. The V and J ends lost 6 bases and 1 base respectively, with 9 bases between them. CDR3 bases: TGTGCCAGCAGAACGGGGGCCCAAGAGACCCAGTACTTC. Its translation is CASRTGAQETQYF.

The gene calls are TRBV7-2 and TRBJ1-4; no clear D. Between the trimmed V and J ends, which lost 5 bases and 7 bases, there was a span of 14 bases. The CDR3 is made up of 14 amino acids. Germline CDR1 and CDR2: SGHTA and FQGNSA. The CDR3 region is CASSPGPAGEKLFF. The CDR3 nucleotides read TGTGCCAGCAGCCCTGGCCCGGCGGGTGAAAAACTGTTTTTT.

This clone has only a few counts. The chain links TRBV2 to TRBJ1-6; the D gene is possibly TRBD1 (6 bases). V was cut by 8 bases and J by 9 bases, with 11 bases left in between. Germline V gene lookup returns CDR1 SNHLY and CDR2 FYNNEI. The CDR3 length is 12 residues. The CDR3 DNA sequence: TGTGCCAGCGGAGGGGGGGCTTCACCCCTCCACTTT. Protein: CASGGGASPLHF.

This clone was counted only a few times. The CDR3 DNA is TGTGCCAGCAGGGGGGGAGGGAATATGGAGAATCAGCCCCAGCATTTT. Amino acid sequence: CASRGGGNMENQPQHF. The chain combines TRBV2 with TRBJ1-5, with D possibly matching TRBD1 (5 bases). Germline CDR1 and CDR2: SNHLY and FYNNEI. This CDR3 region has 16 residues. V lost 6 bases to trimming and J lost 4 bases, with 19 bases between them.

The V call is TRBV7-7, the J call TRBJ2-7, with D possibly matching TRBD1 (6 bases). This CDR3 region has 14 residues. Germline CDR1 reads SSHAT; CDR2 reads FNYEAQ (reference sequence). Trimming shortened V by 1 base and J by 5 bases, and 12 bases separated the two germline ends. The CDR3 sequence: CASSLGGPTNEQYF. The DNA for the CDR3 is TGTGCCAGCAGCTTAGGGGGGCCCACCAACGAGCAGTACTTC.

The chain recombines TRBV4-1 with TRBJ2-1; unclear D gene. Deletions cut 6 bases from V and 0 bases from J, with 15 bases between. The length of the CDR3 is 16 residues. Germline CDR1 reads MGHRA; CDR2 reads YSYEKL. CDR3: CASRPRGDSSYNEQFF. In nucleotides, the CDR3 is TGCGCCAGCAGACCACGTGGGGATAGCTCCTACAATGAGCAGTTCTTC.

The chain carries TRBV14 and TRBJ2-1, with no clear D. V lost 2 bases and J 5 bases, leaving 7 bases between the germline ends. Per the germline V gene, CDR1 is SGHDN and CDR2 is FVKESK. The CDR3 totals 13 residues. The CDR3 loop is CASSQLINNEQFF. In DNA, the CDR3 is TGTGCCAGCAGCCAATTAATAAACAATGAGCAGTTCTTC.

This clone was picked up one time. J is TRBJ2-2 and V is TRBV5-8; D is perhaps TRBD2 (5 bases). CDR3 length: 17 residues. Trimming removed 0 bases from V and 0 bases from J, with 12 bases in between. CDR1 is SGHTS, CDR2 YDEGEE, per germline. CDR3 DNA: TGTGCCAGCAGCTTGGTGTCTGTGACTACGAACACCGGGGAGCTGTTTTTT. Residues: CASSLVSVTTNTGELFF.